This TCR beta chain derives from a study of early T cells in non-severe SARS-CoV-2 infection. Study overall: Unsorted whole blood bulk RNA was sequenced, with unpaired chains. Study results and limitations: VDJdb-based matching was biased toward anti-spike CD8 responses and missed private and CD4 specificities.

The CDR3 is 16 amino acids. The J segment lost 7 bases and the V segment lost 0 bases, leaving 11 bases of the junction unmatched. CDR1 SGDLS and CDR2 YYNGEE come from the germline V gene. This clonotype showed up many times. Its specificity is not known. Unique molecular identifiers were affixed to single, distinct cDNA molecules. TCRdb independently ran MiXCR on the 5' RACE reads; one entry per CDR3 protein. The repertoire holds tens of thousands of distinct CDR3 sequences, with approximately 7% as singletons. The material sequenced was whole blood. The receptor was isolated from an adult who was a healthcare worker with PCR-confirmed SARS-CoV-2 infection or an uninfected control (not recorded which). V gene TRBV9 combines with J gene TRBJ1-2, with 8 nucleotides matching TRBD1. The CDR3 reads CASSVVAGGSPTGYTF. The CDR3 nucleotides read TGTGCCAGCAGCGTAGTCGCAGGGGGCTCCCCCACTGGCTACACCTTC.